The present TCR beta chain was sequenced within a study of post-analysis software for immune sequencing data. About the research overall: Courses of disease covered relapsing-remitting, secondary progressive and progressive-relapsing multiple sclerosis. General study points: Multiple sclerosis was associated with a significant reduction in normalized Chao1 diversity relative to controls. Relative to controls, patients had roughly five TRBV segments at higher frequency, with TRBV5-6, TRBV5-1 and TRBV20-1 among these.

Details on this clonotype: The target antigen is unknown.

From germline, CDR1 is SGHRS and CDR2 YFSETQ. CDR3 length: 16 amino acids. V gave up 4 bases and J gave up 1 base, with 15 bases separating them. Incorporated into the TCR beta cDNA libraries were unique molecular identifiers, which served to reduce PCR and sequencing biases. TCRdb recomputed calls from the PCR reads with MiXCR, one row per CDR3 protein. This table holds roughly 400,000 distinct CDR3 sequences, approximately 37% found once. The chain uses TRBV5-1 and TRBJ2-1; tentative D call: TRBD2 (6 bases). Sequenced sample: blood. The origin of this receptor is a girl aged 2 to 10 with multiple sclerosis. CDR3 loop: CASSLTGSWSYNEQFF. The DNA for the CDR3 is TGCGCCAGCAGCCTGACCGGGAGTTGGTCCTACAATGAGCAGTTCTTC.